This T cell receptor beta chain was identified during a study of cytomegalovirus exposure and HLA in healthy donors. On this clone: Its antigen is undetermined.

Researchers ran the PCR with 60 Vbeta and 13 Jbeta primers. The data were produced by immunoSEQ multiplex PCR, yet TCRdb's version contains in-frame clones alone and is incomplete. This sample has about 190,000 clones; about 69% occur once, and the top ten carry more than 4%. The V and J ends lost 6 bases and 4 bases respectively, with 15 bases between them. The CDR3 is 14 residues long. Germline V CDR1 and CDR2: SEHNR, FQNEAQ (reference sequence). Study results and limitations: Rarity characterized most TCR sequences, yet some public TCRs appeared in many donors.

The chain recombines TRBV7-9 with TRBJ1-2; no firm D call. Sequenced sample: PBMCs. The sequence was collected from a man aged 25 to 40 in good health and CMV-seropositive. CDR3 in DNA: TGTGCCAGCAGTGGAGACGGCAGTTTCTATGGCTACACCTTC. Translating gives CASSGDGSFYGYTF.